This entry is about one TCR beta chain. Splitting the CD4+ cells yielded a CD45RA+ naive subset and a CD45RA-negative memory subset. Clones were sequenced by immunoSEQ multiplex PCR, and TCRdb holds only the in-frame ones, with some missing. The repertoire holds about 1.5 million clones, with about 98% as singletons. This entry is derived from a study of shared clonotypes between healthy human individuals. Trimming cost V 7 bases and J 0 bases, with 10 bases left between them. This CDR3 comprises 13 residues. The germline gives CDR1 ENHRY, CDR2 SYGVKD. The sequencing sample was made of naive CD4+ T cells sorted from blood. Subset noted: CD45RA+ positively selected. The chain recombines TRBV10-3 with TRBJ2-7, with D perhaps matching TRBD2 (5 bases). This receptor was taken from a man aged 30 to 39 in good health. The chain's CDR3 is CAIKDSRSYEQYF. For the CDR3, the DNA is TGTGCCATCAAGGACTCCCGCTCCTACGAGCAGTACTTC.